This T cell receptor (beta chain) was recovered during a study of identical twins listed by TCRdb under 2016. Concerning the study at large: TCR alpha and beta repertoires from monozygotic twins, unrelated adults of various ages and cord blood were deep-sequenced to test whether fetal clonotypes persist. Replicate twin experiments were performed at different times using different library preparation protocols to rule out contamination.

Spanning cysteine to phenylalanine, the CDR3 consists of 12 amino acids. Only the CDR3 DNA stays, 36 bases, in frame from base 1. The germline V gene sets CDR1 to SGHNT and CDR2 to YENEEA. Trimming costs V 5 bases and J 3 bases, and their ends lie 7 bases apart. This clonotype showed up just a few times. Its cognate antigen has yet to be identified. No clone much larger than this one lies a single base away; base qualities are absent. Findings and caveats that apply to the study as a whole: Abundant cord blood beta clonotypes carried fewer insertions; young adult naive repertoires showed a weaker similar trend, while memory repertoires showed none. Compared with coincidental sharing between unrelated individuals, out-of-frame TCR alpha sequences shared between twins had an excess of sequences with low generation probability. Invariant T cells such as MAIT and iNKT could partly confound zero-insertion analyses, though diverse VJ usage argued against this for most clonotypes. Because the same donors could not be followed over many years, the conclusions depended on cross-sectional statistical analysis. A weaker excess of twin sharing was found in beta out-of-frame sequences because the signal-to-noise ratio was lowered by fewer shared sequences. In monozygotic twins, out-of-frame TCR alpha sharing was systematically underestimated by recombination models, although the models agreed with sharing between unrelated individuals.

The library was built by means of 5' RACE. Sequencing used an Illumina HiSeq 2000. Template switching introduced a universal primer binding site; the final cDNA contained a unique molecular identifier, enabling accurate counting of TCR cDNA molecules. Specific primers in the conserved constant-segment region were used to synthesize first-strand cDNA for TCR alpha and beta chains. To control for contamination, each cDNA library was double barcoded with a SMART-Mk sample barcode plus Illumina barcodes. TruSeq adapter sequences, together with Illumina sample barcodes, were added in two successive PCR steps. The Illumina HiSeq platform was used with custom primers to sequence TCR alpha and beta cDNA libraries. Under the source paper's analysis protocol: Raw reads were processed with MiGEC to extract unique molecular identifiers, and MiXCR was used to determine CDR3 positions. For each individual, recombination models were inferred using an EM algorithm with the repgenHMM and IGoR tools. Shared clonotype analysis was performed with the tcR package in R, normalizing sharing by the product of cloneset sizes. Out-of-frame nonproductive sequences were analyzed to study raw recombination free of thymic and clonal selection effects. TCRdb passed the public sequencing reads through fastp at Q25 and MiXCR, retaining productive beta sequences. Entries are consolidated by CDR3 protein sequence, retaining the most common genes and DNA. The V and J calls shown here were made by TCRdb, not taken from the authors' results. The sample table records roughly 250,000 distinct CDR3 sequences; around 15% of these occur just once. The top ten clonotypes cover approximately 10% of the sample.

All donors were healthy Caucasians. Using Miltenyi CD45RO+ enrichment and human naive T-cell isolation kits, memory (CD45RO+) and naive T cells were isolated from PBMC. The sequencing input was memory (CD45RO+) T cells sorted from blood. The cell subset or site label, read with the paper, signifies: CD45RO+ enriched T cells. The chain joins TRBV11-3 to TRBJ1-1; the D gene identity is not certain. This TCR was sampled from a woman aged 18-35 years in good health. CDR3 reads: CASSPGDTEAFF. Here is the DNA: TGTGCCAGCAGCCCCGGGGACACTGAAGCTTTCTTT.